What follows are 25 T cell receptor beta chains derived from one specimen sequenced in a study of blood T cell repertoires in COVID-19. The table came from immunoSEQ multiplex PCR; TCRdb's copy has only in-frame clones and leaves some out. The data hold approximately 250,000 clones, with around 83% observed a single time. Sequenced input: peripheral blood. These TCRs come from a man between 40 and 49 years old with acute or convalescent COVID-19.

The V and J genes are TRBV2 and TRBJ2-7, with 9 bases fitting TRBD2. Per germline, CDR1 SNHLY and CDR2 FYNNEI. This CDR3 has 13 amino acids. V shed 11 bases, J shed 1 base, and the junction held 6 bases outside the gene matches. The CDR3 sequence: CAGKAGGSYEQYF. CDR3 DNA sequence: TGTGCCGGGAAAGCGGGGGGTTCCTACGAGCAGTACTTC. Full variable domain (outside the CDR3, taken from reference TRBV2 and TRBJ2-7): EPEVTQTPSHQVTQMGQEVILRCVPISNHLYFYWYRQILGQKVEFLVSFYNNEISEKSEIFDDQFSVERPDGSNFTLKIRSTKLEDSAMYFCAGKAGGSYEQYFGPGTRLTVT.

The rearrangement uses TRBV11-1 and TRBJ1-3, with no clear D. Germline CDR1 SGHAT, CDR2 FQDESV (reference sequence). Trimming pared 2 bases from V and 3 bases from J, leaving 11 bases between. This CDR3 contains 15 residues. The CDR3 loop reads CASSLLDSLGNTIYF. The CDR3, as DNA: TGTGCCAGCAGCTTACTGGACTCGCTTGGAAACACCATATATTTT.

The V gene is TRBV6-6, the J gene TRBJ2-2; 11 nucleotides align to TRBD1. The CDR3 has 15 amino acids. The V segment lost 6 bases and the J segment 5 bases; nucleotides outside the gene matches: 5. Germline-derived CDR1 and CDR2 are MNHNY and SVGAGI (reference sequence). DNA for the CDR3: TGTGCCAGCAGCGGGGGACAGGGGGGGACCGGGGAGCTGTTTTTT. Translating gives CASSGGQGGTGELFF.

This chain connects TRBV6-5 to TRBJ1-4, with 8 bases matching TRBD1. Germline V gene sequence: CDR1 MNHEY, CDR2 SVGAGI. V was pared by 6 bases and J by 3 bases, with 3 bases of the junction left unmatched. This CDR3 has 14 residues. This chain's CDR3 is CASRTGEANEKLFF. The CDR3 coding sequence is TGTGCCAGCAGGACAGGGGAGGCTAATGAAAAACTGTTTTTT.

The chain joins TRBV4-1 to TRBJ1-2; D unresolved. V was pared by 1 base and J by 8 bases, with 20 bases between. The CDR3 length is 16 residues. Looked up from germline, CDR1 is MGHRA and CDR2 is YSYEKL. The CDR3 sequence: CASSQVNLAAAGGYTF. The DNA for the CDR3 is TGCGCCAGCAGCCAAGTTAATTTAGCGGCCGCCGGAGGCTACACCTTC.

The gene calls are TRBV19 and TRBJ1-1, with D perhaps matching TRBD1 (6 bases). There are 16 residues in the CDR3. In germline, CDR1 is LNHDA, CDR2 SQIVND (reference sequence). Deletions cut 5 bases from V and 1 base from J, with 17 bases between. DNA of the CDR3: TGTGCCAGTAGTCCAATAAACAGGGCAAGGAACACTGAAGCTTTCTTT. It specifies CASSPINRARNTEAFF.

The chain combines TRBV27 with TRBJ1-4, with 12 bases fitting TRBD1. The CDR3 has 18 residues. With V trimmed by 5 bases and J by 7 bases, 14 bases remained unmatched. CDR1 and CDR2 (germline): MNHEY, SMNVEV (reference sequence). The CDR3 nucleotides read TGTGCCAGCAGTCACTTCCGGGACAGGGGGCTCGGGGGTGAAAAACTGTTTTTT. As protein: CASSHFRDRGLGGEKLFF. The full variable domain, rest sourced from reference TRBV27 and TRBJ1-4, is EAQVTQNPRYLITVTGKKLTVTCSQNMNHEYMSWYRQDPGLGLRQIYYSMNVEVTDKGDVPEGYKVSRKEKRNFPLILESPSPNQTSLYFCASSHFRDRGLGGEKLFFGSGTQLSVL.

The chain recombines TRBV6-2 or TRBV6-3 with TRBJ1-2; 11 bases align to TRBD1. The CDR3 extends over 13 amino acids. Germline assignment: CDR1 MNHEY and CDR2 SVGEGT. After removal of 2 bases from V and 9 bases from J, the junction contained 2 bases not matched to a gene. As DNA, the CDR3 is TGTGCCAGCAGTTACGGGACAGGGGGAAGCTACACCTTC. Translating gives CASSYGTGGSYTF.

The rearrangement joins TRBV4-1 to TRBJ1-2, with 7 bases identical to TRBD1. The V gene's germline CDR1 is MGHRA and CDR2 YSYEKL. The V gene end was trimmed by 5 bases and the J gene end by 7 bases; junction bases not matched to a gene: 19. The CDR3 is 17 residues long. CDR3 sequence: CASSKRQGGQEFSGYTF. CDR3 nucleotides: TGCGCCAGCAGCAAACGACAGGGTGGGCAGGAATTTAGTGGCTACACCTTC.

The CDR3 DNA is TGTGCCAGCAGCCTAAAACTGACAGATACGCAGTATTTT. Protein sequence: CASSLKLTDTQYF. The chain carries TRBV7-3 and TRBJ2-3; D gene ambiguous. CDR1 is SGHTA, CDR2 FQGTGA, per germline. Trimming stripped 5 bases from V and 3 bases from J, with 9 bases between. The CDR3 is 13 residues long.

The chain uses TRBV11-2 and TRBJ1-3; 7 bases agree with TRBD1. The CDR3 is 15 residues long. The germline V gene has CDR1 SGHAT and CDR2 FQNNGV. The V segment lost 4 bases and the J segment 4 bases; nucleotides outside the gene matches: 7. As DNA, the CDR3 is TGTGCCAGCAGCTCGACAGGGCTGGGAGGAAACACCATATATTTT. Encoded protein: CASSSTGLGGNTIYF.

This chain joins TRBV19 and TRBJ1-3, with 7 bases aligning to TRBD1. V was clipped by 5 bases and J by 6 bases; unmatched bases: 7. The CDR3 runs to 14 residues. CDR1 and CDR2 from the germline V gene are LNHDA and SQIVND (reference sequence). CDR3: CASSPGTATNTIYF. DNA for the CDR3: TGTGCCAGTAGTCCCGGGACAGCAACAAACACCATATATTTT. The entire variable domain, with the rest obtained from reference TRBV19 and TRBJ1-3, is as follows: DGGITQSPKYLFRKEGQNVTLSCEQNLNHDAMYWYRQDPGQGLRLIYYSQIVNDFQKGDIAEGYSVSREKKESFPLTVTSAQKNPTAFYLCASSPGTATNTIYFGEGSWLTVV.

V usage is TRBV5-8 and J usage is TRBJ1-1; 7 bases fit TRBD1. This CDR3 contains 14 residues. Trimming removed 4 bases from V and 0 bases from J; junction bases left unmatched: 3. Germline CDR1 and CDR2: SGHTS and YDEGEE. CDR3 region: CASSIGTVNTEAFF. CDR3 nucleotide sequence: TGTGCCAGCAGCATAGGGACAGTGAACACTGAAGCTTTCTTT.

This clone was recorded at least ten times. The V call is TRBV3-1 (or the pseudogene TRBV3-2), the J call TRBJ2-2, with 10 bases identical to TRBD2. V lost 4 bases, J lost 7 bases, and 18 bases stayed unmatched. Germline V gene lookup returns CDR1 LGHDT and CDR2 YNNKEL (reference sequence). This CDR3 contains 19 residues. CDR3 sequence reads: CASSPRSAGGGFIGGELFF. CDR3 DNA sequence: TGTGCCAGCAGCCCCCGGTCAGCGGGGGGGGGTTTTATCGGCGGGGAGCTGTTTTTT.

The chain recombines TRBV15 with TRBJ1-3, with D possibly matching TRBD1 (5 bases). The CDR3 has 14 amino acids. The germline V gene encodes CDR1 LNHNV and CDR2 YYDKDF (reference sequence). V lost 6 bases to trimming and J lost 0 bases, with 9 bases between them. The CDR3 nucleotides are TGTGCCACCAGACAGGTTGGCTCTGGAAACACCATATATTTT. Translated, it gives CATRQVGSGNTIYF.

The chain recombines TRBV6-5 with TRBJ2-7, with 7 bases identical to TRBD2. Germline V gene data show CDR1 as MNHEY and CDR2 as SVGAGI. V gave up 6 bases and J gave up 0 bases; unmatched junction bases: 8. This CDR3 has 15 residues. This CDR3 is CASSLSGVSSYEQYF. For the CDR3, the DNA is TGTGCCAGCAGCCTCAGCGGGGTTAGCTCCTACGAGCAGTACTTC.

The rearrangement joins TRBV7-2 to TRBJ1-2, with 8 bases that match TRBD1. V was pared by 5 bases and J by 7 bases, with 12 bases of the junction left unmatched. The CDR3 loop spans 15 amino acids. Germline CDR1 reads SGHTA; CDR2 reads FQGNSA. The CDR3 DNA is TGTGCCAGCAGCCCCCCGGCAGGGGGCGCGAGTGGCTACACCTTC. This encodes CASSPPAGGASGYTF.

CDR3 DNA: TGTGCCAGCAGCTTGAGGACAGGGTCGGTCGGGGAGCTGTTTTTT. Amino acids: CASSLRTGSVGELFF. The V gene is TRBV5-8, the J gene TRBJ2-2, with 8 bases matching TRBD1. The germline CDR1 and CDR2 sequences are SGHTS and YDEGEE. With V trimmed by 1 base and J by 7 bases, 6 bases remained unmatched. The CDR3 consists of 15 residues. Filled out from reference TRBV5-8 and TRBJ2-2, the complete variable domain reads EAGVTQSPTHLIKTRGQQATLRCSPISGHTSVYWYQQALGLGLQFLLWYDEGEERNRGNFPPRFSGRQFPNYSSELNVNALELEDSALYLCASSLRTGSVGELFFGEGSRLTVL.

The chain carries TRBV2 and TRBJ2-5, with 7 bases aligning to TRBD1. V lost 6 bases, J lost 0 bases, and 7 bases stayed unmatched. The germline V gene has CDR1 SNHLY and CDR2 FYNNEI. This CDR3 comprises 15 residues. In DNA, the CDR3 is TGTGCCAGCAGCGATCTGGGACAGAACCAAGAGACCCAGTACTTC. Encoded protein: CASSDLGQNQETQYF.

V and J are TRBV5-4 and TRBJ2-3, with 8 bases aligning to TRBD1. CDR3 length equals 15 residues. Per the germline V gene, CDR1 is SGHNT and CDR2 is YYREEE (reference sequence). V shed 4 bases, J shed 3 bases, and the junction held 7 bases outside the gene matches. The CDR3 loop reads CASSPYRTGTDTQYF. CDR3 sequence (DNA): TGTGCCAGCAGCCCTTATAGGACAGGGACAGATACGCAGTATTTT.

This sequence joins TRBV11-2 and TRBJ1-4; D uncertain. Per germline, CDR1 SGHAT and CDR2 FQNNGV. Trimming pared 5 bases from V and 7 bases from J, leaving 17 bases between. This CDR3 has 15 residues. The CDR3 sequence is CASSQRGGSGEKLFF. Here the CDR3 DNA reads TGTGCCAGCAGCCAGAGAGGCGGGAGTGGTGAAAAACTGTTTTTT.

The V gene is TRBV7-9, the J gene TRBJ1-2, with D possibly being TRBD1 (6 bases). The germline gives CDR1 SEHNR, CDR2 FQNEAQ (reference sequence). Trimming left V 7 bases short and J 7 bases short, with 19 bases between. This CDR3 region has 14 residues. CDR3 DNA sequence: TGTGCCAGCACCTCATCGGGGGGGGCTTCTGGCTACACCTTC. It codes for CASTSSGGASGYTF.

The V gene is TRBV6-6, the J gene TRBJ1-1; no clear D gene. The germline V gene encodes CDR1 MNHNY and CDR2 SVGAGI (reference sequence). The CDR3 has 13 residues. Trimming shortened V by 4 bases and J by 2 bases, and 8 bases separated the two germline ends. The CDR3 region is CASSFEGNTEAFF. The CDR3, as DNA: TGTGCCAGCAGTTTCGAGGGAAACACTGAAGCTTTCTTT.

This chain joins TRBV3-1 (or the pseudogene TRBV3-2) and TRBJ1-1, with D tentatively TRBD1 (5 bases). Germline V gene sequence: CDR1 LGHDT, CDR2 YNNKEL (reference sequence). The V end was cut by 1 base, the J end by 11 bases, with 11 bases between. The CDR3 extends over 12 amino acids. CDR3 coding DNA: TGTGCCAGCAGCCAAGGTCGGGGGGAGGCTTTCTTT. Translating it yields CASSQGRGEAFF.

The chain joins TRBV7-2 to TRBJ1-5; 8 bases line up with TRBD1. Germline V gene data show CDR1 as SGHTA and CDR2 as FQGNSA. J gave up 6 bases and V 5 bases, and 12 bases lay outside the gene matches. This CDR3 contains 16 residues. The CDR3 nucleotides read TGTGCCAGCAGCGACAGGGGCCTCCCGGATGTTCAGCCCCAGCATTTT. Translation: CASSDRGLPDVQPQHF. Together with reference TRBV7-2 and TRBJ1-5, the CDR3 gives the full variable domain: GAGVSQSPSNKVTEKGKDVELRCDPISGHTALYWYRQSLGQGLEFLIYFQGNSAPDKSGLPSDRFSAERTGGSVSTLTIQRTQQEDSAVYLCASSDRGLPDVQPQHFGDGTRLSIL.